The 17 T cell receptor beta chains given below trace back to one sample, sequenced in a study of blood T cell repertoires in COVID-19. The protocol was immunoSEQ multiplex PCR, while the TCRdb copy is restricted to in-frame clones and leaves out a portion. The table lists about 50,000 clones, approximately 91% of them singletons. The sequencing sample was made of peripheral blood. The receptors were gathered from a human donor in a cohort sampled during active COVID-19.

The J gene is TRBJ1-1, the V gene TRBV28; 8 bases map to TRBD1. V shed 8 bases and J 5 bases; nucleotides not matched to a gene: 7. This CDR3 is 13 amino acids long. Germline V CDR1 and CDR2: MDHEN, SYDVKM. The CDR3 DNA reads as TGTGCCAGCGGACAGGGAGGAAGTACTGAAGCTTTCTTT. It is translated as CASGQGGSTEAFF.

The J gene is TRBJ1-6, the V gene TRBV5-1; 7 positions match TRBD1. Germline CDR1 is SGHRS and CDR2 is YFSETQ. V shed 0 bases and J 9 bases; nucleotides not matched to a gene: 3. CDR3 length: 14 residues. The CDR3 loop reads CASSLGQGSSPLHF. The CDR3 region has the DNA TGCGCCAGCAGCTTGGGACAGGGAAGTTCACCCCTCCACTTT.

The rearrangement links TRBV7-3 to TRBJ2-1, with 9 bases identical to TRBD2. With V trimmed by 2 bases and J by 11 bases, 4 bases remained unmatched. The CDR3 spans 13 residues. CDR1 is SGHTA, CDR2 FQGTGA, per germline. The CDR3, as DNA: TGTGCCAGCAGCTTAGACCCTAGCGGGAAGCAGTTCTTC. Translating gives CASSLDPSGKQFF.

This chain connects TRBV28 to TRBJ2-2; D uncertain. The CDR3 spans 14 residues. Trimming took off 3 bases at V and 5 bases at J, with 10 bases between the two ends. Germline CDR1 and CDR2: MDHEN and SYDVKM. DNA of the CDR3: TGTGCCAGCAGTTTCCGGCCTAGGACCGGGGAGCTGTTTTTT. Translation: CASSFRPRTGELFF.

This clone was counted only a few times. The chain is built from TRBV9 and TRBJ2-2; TRBD2 matches at 10 bases. Germline V gene data show CDR1 as SGDLS and CDR2 as YYNGEE. This CDR3 has 15 amino acids. Losses at the gene ends were 6 bases for V and 0 bases for J; bases not matched to a gene: 2. CDR3: CASTGLAANTGELFF. CDR3 in DNA: TGTGCCAGCACCGGACTAGCGGCGAACACCGGGGAGCTGTTTTTT.

The genes are TRBV18 and TRBJ2-2; D is uncertain. V lost 0 bases and J lost 4, with 12 bases in between. The CDR3 is 16 amino acids. CDR1 is KGHSH, CDR2 LQKENI, per germline. CDR3: CASSPPSGGVTGELFF. The CDR3 DNA follows: TGTGCCAGCTCACCACCGTCGGGTGGTGTCACCGGGGAGCTGTTTTTT. Filled out from reference TRBV18 and TRBJ2-2, the complete variable domain reads NAGVMQNPRHLVRRRGQEARLRCSPMKGHSHVYWYRQLPEEGLKFMVYLQKENIIDESGMPKERFSAEFPKEGPSILRIQQVVRGDSAAYFCASSPPSGGVTGELFFGEGSRLTVL.

The count of this clone is one. The chain links TRBV4-1 to TRBJ2-4; 14 positions agree with TRBD2. With V trimmed by 2 bases and J by 6 bases, 3 bases remained unmatched. Germline CDR1 is MGHRA and CDR2 is YSYEKL. The CDR3 has 16 amino acids. CDR3 loop: CASSQSGTSGRNIQYF. CDR3 DNA sequence: TGCGCCAGCAGCCAATCCGGGACTAGCGGGAGAAACATTCAGTACTTC.

The chain uses TRBV28 and TRBJ1-3; D possibly corresponds to TRBD1 (5 bases). In germline, CDR1 is MDHEN, CDR2 SYDVKM. V lost 7 bases and J lost 7, with 23 bases in between. This CDR3 is built from 16 residues. The chain's CDR3 is CASIDDRAGKENTIYF. The CDR3 DNA sequence: TGTGCCAGCATAGACGACCGGGCAGGGAAGGAGAACACCATATATTTT.

The genes are TRBV4-1 and TRBJ2-4; 10 nucleotides match TRBD2. V dropped 4 bases and J dropped 3; count of bases not matched to a gene: 12. This CDR3 contains 18 residues. Germline CDR1 and CDR2: MGHRA and YSYEKL. The CDR3 coding sequence is TGCGCCAGCAGCCCCCTGGGCCTAGCGGGGGTTAGCAAAAACATTCAGTACTTC. Its protein is CASSPLGLAGVSKNIQYF.

The rearrangement uses TRBV19 and TRBJ1-2; D might be TRBD1 (5 bases). The CDR3 length is 12 residues. With 5 bases removed from V and 8 bases from J, the gap between germline ends came to 12 bases. Looked up from germline, CDR1 is LNHDA and CDR2 is SQIVND (reference sequence). In DNA form, the CDR3 reads TGTGCCAGTAGTGACCAGGGAGGCGGCTACACCTTC. Translation gives CASSDQGGGYTF.

This chain links TRBV29-1 with TRBJ2-5, with TRBD1 matching over 9 bases. CDR3 size: 12 residues. J lost 5 bases, V lost 7 bases, and 5 bases had no gene match. Germline CDR1 and CDR2: SQVTM and ANQGSEA. CDR3 coding DNA: TGCAGCGCGGACAGGGGTGGGGAGACCCAGTACTTC. It is translated as CSADRGGETQYF.

The gene calls are TRBV9 and TRBJ2-2; TRBD1 agrees at 7 bases. The CDR3 spans 15 residues. The germline CDR1 and CDR2 sequences are SGDLS and YYNGEE. Trimming removed 6 bases from V and 3 bases from J; junction bases left unmatched: 8. The CDR3, as DNA: TGTGCCAGCACCCAGAGGGGGCGGGACACCGGGGAGCTGTTTTTT. This gives the protein CASTQRGRDTGELFF.

This chain uses TRBV20-1 with TRBJ2-7; 10 positions agree with TRBD1. V lost 6 bases to trimming and J lost 5 bases; unmatched junction nucleotides: 1. This CDR3 contains 11 residues. The V gene's germline CDR1 is DFQATT and CDR2 SNEGSKA (reference sequence). CDR3 nucleotide sequence: TGCAGTGCAGGGACAGGGGACGAGCAGTACGTC. The encoded protein is CSAGTGDEQYV.

The rearrangement links TRBV9 to TRBJ2-6; D gene ambiguous. V lost 4 bases, J lost 4 bases, and 12 bases lay in between. The CDR3 totals 15 residues. CDR1 is SGDLS and CDR2 is YYNGEE in the germline V gene. CDR3 coding DNA: TGTGCCAGCAGCCTACTGCCCGCCGGGGCCAACGTCCTGACTTTC. It specifies CASSLLPAGANVLTF.

The genes are TRBV4-2 and TRBJ1-1; a weak D match, TRBD1 (5 bases). CDR3 length equals 15 residues. The V gene's germline CDR1 is LGHNA and CDR2 YNFKEQ. Between the trimmed V and J ends, which lost 3 bases and 0 bases, there was a span of 11 bases. The CDR3 loop reads CASSHDGTLNTEAFF. CDR3 coding DNA: TGTGCCAGCAGCCACGACGGGACTCTGAACACTGAAGCTTTCTTT.

The V gene is TRBV18, the J gene TRBJ2-7; 7 bases agree with TRBD1. Unmatched junction bases numbered 4, after V lost 0 bases and J lost 2 bases. The CDR3 is 15 amino acids. In germline, CDR1 is KGHSH, CDR2 LQKENI. The CDR3 DNA reads TGTGCCAGCTCACCACCGGGGACAGCTACCTACGAGCAGTACTTC. Protein product: CASSPPGTATYEQYF. The full variable domain, its missing parts supplied by reference TRBV18 and TRBJ2-7, is NAGVMQNPRHLVRRRGQEARLRCSPMKGHSHVYWYRQLPEEGLKFMVYLQKENIIDESGMPKERFSAEFPKEGPSILRIQQVVRGDSAAYFCASSPPGTATYEQYFGPGTRLTVT.

This clone has just one count. The rearrangement uses TRBV5-4 and TRBJ2-1, with D possibly being TRBD1 (6 bases). The CDR3 has 17 residues. Per germline, CDR1 SGHNT and CDR2 YYREEE (reference sequence). V lost 4 bases to trimming and J lost 0 bases, with 17 bases between them. Here the CDR3 DNA reads TGTGCCAGCAGCGGGAGAGGGGGTTATAGCTCCTACAATGAGCAGTTCTTC. It is translated as CASSGRGGYSSYNEQFF.